This T cell receptor beta chain was identified in a study of cytomegalovirus exposure and HLA in healthy donors. Across the whole study: Roughly 85 million unique TCRs from HLA-typed donors made up an early data release. When 350 to 500 donors were genotyped, roughly 80% of them were found to fall in the Caucasian-associated ancestry cluster. Study-wide results and caveats: In all likelihood, a cluster of highly shared sequence variants was a sequencing artifact.

A multiplex PCR was run with 60 Vbeta primers and 13 Jbeta primers. TCRdb's table, derived via immunoSEQ multiplex PCR, lists solely in-frame clones and lacks some. The sample yields about 140,000 clones, roughly 86% seen once. A note on this clone: Its target is unknown.

The origin of this receptor is a middle-aged woman in good health and CMV-seronegative. Sequencing was performed on PBMCs.

The CDR3 nucleotides are TGTGCCAGCAGCTTAACATTCTCTGGGGCCAACGTCCTGACTTTC. Amino acid sequence: CASSLTFSGANVLTF. The chain is built from TRBV7-2 and TRBJ2-6; D remains ambiguous. CDR3 length equals 15 residues. Germline V gene data show CDR1 as SGHTA and CDR2 as FQGNSA. Trimming stripped 2 bases from V and 0 bases from J, with 5 bases between.